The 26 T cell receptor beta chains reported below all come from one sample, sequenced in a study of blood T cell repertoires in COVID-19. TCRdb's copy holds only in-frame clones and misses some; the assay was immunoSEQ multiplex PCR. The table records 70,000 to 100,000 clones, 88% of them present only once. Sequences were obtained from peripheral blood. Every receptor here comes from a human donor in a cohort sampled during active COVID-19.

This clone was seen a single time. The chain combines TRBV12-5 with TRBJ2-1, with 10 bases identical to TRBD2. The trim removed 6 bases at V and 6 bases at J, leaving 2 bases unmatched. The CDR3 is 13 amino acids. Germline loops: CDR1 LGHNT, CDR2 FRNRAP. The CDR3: CASGTSGTNEQFF. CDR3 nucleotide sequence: TGTGCTAGTGGAACTAGCGGGACCAATGAGCAGTTCTTC.

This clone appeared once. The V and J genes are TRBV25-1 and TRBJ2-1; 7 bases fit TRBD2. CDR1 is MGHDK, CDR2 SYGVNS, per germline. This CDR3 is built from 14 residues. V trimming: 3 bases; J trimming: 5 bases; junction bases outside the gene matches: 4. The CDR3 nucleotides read TGTGCCAGCAGTGAGGGCGGGGGAAACAATGAGCAGTTCTTC. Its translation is CASSEGGGNNEQFF.

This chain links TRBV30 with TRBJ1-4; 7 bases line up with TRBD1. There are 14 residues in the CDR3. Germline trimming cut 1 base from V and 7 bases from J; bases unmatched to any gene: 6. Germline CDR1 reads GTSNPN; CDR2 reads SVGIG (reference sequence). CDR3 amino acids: CAWSGDSVGEKLFF. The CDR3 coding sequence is TGTGCCTGGAGTGGGGACAGTGTGGGTGAAAAACTGTTTTTT.

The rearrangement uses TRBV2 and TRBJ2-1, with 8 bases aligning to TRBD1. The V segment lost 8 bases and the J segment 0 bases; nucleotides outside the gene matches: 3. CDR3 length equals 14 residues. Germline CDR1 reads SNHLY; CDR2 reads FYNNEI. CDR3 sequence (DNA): TGTGCCAGCTCAGGGGGCATCTCCTACAATGAGCAGTTCTTC. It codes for CASSGGISYNEQFF.

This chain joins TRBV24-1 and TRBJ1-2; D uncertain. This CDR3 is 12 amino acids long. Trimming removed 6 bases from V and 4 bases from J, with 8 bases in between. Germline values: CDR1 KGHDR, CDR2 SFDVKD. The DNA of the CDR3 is TGTGCCACCAGTCGTCCGGGCTATGGCTACACCTTC. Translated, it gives CATSRPGYGYTF.

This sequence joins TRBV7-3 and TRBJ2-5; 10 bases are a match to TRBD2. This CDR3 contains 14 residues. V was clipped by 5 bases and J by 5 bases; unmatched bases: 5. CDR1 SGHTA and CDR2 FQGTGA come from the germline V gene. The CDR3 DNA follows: TGTGCCAGCAGCCCGCTAGCGGGGGCGGAGACCCAGTACTTC. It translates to CASSPLAGAETQYF.

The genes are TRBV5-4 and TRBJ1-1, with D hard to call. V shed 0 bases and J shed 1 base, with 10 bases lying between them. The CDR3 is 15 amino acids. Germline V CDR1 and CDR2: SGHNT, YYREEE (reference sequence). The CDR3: CASSLETRQNTEAFF. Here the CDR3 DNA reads TGTGCCAGCAGCTTGGAAACCCGACAGAACACTGAAGCTTTCTTT.

The CDR3 region is CASSYRQGEYEQYF. The CDR3 DNA follows: TGTGCCAGCAGTTACAGACAGGGCGAGTACGAGCAGTACTTC. The chain uses TRBV6-2 or TRBV6-3 and TRBJ2-7; TRBD1 agrees at 7 bases. The V gene end was trimmed by 2 bases and the J gene end by 4 bases; junction bases not matched to a gene: 5. The CDR3 is 14 residues long. Germline CDR1 and CDR2: MNHEY and SVGEGT.

CDR3 in amino acids: CASSVRQGEGTGELFF. CDR3 DNA sequence: TGTGCCAGCAGCGTTAGACAGGGGGAGGGCACCGGGGAGCTGTTTTTT. The chain recombines TRBV9 with TRBJ2-2, with TRBD1 matching over 9 bases. The length of the CDR3 is 16 residues. CDR1 and CDR2 from the germline V gene are SGDLS and YYNGEE. The V gene end was trimmed by 2 bases and the J gene end by 4 bases; junction bases not matched to a gene: 6.

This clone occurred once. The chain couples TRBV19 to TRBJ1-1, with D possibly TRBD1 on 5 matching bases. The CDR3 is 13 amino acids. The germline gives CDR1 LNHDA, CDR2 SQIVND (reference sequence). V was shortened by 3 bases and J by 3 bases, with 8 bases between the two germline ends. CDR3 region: CASSILGDTEAFF. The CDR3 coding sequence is TGTGCCAGTAGTATTTTAGGGGACACTGAAGCTTTCTTT.

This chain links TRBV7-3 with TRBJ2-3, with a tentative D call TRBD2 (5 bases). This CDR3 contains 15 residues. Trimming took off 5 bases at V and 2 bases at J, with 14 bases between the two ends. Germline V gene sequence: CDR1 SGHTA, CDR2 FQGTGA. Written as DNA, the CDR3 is TGTGCCAGCAGCCCGGGGTATGGGGACACAGATACGCAGTATTTT. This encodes CASSPGYGDTDTQYF.

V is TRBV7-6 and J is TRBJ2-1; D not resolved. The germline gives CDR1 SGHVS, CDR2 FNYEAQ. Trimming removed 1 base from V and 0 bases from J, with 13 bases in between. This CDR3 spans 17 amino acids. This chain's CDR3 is CASSLEPSTSSYNEQFF. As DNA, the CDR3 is TGTGCCAGCAGCTTAGAACCTTCAACAAGCTCCTACAATGAGCAGTTCTTC.

This CDR3 is CASSETSGTYEQYF. CDR3 DNA: TGTGCCAGCAGTGAAACTAGCGGTACCTACGAGCAGTACTTC. V and J are TRBV2 and TRBJ2-7, with 8 nucleotides matching TRBD2. Germline trimming cut 2 bases from V and 2 bases from J; bases unmatched to any gene: 2. The CDR3 has 14 residues. CDR1 is SNHLY, CDR2 FYNNEI, per germline.

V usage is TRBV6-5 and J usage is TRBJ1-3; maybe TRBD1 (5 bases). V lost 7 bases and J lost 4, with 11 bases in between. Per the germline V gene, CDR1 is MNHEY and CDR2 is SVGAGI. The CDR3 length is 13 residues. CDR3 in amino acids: CASTRGSGNTIYF. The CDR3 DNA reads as TGTGCCAGCACAAGGGGATCCGGAAACACCATATATTTT.

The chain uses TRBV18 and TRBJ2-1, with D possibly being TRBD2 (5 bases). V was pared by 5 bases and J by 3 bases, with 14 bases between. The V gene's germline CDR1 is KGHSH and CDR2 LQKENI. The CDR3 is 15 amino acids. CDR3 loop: CASSASLAVYNEQFF. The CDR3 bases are TGTGCCAGCTCAGCTAGCCTAGCTGTCTACAATGAGCAGTTCTTC.

CDR3 sequence reads: CASSPVGGSSYNEQFF. The CDR3 DNA follows: TGTGCCAGCAGCCCCGTGGGAGGGAGCTCCTACAATGAGCAGTTCTTC. V and J are TRBV6-4 and TRBJ2-1, with 7 bases identical to TRBD2. Germline V lookup: CDR1 MRHNA, CDR2 SNTAGT. Losses at the gene ends were 6 bases for V and 0 bases for J; bases not matched to a gene: 8. The CDR3 contains 16 residues.

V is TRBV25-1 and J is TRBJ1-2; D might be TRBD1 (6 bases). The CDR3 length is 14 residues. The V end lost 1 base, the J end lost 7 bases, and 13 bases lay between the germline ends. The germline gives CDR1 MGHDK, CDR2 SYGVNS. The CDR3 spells CASSEFGQFRGYTF. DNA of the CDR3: TGTGCCAGCAGTGAATTTGGACAGTTCCGTGGCTACACCTTC.

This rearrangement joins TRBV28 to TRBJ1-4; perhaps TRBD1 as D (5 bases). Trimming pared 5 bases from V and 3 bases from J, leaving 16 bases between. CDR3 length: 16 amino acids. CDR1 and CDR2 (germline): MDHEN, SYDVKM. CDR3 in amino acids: CASSPASGTANEKLFF. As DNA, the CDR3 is TGTGCCAGCAGTCCCGCATCCGGGACTGCTAATGAAAAACTGTTTTTT. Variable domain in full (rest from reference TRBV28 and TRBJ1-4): DVKVTQSSRYLVKRTGEKVFLECVQDMDHENMFWYRQDPGLGLRLIYFSYDVKMKEKGDIPEGYSVSREKKERFSLILESASTNQTSMYLCASSPASGTANEKLFFGSGTQLSVL.

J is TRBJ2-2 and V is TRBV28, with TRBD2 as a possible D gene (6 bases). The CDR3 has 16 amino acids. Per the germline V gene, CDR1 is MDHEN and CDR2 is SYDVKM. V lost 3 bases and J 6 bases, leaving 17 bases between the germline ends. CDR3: CASSFPGAGSSGELFF. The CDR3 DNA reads TGTGCCAGCAGTTTCCCCGGGGCGGGATCGTCCGGGGAGCTGTTTTTT.

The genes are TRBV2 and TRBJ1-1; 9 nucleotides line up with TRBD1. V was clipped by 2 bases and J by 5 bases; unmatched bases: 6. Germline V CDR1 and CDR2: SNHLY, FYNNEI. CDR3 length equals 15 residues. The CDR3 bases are TGTGCCAGCAGTGAATATAGACAGGGGGGGACTGAAGCTTTCTTT. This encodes CASSEYRQGGTEAFF.

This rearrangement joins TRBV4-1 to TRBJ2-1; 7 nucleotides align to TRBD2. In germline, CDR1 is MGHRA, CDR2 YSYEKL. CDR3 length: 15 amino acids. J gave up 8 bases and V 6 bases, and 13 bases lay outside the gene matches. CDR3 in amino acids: CASSFGRFSRDEQFF. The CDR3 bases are TGCGCCAGCAGTTTCGGGAGGTTCTCTAGGGATGAGCAGTTCTTC.

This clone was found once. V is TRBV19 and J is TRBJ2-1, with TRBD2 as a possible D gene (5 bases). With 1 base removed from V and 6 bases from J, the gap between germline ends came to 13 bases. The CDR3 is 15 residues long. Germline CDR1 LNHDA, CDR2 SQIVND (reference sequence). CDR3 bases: TGTGCCAGTAGTATAGGATCGGGGATCCGCAATGAGCAGTTCTTC. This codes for CASSIGSGIRNEQFF.

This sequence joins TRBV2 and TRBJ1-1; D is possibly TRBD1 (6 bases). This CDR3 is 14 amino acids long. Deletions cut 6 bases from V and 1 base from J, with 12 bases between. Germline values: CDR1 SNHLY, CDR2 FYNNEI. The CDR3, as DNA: TGTGCCAGCAGCTTAAGCAGGGGGAACACTGAAGCTTTCTTT. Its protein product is CASSLSRGNTEAFF.

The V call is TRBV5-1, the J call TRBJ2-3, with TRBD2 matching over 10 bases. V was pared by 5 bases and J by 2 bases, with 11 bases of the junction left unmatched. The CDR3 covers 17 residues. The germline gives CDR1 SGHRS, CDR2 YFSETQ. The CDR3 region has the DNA TGCGCCAGCAGGTTAACTAGCGGGGCCCGACTCACAGATACGCAGTATTTT. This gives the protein CASRLTSGARLTDTQYF. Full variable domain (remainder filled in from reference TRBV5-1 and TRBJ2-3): KAGVTQTPRYLIKTRGQQVTLSCSPISGHRSVSWYQQTPGQGLQFLFEYFSETQRNKGNFPGRFSGRQFSNSRSEMNVSTLELGDSALYLCASRLTSGARLTDTQYFGPGTRLTVL.

CDR3 region: CASSRDFGENGYTF. CDR3 nucleotides: TGTGCCAGCAGCCGGGATTTTGGGGAGAATGGCTACACCTTC. The chain combines TRBV5-5 with TRBJ1-2; no definite D call. Germline CDR1 SGHKS, CDR2 YYEKEE (reference sequence). The V end lost 4 bases, the J end lost 6 bases, and 16 bases lay between the germline ends. This CDR3 has 14 residues.

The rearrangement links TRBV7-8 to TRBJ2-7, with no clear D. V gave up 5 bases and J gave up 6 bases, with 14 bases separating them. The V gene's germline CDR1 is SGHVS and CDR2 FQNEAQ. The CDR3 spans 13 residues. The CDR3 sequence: CASSQLRVGEQYF. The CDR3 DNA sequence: TGTGCCAGCAGCCAACTACGAGTTGGCGAGCAGTACTTC.